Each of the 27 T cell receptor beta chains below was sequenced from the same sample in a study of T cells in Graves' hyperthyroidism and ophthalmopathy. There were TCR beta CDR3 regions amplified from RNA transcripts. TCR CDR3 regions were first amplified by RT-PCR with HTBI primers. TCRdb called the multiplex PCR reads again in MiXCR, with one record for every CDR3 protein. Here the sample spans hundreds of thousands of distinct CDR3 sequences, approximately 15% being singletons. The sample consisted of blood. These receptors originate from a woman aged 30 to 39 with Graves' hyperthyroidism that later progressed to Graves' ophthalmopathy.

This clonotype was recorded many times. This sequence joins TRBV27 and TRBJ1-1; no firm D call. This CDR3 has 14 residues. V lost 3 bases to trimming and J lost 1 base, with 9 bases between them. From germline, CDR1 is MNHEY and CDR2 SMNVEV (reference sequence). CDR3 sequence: CASSLGFRNTEAFF. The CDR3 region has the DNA TGTGCCAGCAGTTTGGGTTTTAGGAACACTGAAGCTTTCTTT.

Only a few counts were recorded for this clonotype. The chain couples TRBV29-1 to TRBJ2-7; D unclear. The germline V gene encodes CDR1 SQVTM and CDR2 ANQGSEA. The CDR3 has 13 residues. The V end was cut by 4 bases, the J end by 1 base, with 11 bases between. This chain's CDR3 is CSVVGSKSYEQYF. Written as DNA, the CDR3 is TGCAGCGTTGTTGGCAGTAAGTCCTACGAGCAGTACTTC.

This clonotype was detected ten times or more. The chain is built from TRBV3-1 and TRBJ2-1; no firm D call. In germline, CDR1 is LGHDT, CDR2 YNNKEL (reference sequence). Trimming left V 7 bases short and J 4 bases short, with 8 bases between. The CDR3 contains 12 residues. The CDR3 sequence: CASTYGYNEQFF. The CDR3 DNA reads TGTGCCAGCACTTACGGGTACAATGAGCAGTTCTTC.

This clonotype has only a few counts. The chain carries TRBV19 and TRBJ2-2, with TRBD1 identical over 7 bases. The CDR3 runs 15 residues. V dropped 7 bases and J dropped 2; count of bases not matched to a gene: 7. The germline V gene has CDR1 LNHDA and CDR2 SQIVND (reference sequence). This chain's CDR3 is CASNTGTVNTGELFF. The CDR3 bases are TGTGCCAGTAATACCGGGACAGTTAACACCGGGGAGCTGTTTTTT.

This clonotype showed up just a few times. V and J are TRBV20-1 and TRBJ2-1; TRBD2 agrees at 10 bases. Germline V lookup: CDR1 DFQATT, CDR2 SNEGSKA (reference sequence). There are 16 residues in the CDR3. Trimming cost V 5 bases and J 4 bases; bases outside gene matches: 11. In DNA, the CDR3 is TGCAGTGCTTACGTAGCGGGAGGCCCAGGTTACAATGAGCAGTTCTTC. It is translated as CSAYVAGGPGYNEQFF.

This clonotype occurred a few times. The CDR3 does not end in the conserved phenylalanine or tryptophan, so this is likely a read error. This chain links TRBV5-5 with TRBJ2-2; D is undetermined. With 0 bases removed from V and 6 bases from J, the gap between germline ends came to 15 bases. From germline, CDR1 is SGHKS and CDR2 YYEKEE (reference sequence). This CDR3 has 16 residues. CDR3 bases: TGTGCCAGCAGCTTGGGGCTATTCAGCATACCCGGGGAGCTGTTTCTT. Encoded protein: CASSLGLFSIPGELFL.

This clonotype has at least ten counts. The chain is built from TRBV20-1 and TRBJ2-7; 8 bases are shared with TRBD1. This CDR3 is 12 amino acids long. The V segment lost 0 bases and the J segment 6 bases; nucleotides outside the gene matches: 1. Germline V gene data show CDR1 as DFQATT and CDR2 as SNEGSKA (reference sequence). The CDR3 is CSARETGGEQYF. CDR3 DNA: TGCAGTGCTAGAGAAACAGGGGGCGAGCAGTACTTC.

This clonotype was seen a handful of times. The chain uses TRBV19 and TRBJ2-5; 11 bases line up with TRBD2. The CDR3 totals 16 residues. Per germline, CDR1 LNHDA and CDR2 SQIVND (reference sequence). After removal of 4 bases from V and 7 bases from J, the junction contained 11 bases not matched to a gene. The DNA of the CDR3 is TGTGCCAGTAGTAGGGGGACTAGCGGCTTACGTGGGACCCAGTACTTC. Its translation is CASSRGTSGLRGTQYF.

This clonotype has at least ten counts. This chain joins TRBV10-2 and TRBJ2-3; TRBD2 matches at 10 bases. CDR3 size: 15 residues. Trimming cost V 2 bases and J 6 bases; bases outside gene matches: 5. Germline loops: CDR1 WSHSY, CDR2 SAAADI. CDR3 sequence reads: CASSEPAGGLDTQYF. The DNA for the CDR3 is TGCGCCAGCAGTGAGCCAGCGGGAGGGTTGGATACGCAGTATTTT.

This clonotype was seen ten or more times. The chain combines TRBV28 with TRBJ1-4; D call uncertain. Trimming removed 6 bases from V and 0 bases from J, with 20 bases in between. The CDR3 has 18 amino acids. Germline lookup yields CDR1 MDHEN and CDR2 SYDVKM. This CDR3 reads CASRPLGVVSSTNEKLFF. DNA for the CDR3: TGTGCCAGCAGACCCTTGGGCGTAGTCTCTTCAACTAATGAAAAACTGTTTTTT.

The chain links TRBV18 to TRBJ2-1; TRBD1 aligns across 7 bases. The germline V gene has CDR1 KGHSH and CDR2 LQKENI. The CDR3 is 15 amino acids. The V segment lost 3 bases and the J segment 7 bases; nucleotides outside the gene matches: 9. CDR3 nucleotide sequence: TGTGCCAGCTCACCTCAAGGGACAGAAAAAAATGAGCAGTTCTTC. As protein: CASSPQGTEKNEQFF.

The CDR3 protein is CASRQDPTYNEQFF. For the CDR3, the DNA is TGTGCCAGCCGACAGGACCCTACCTACAATGAGCAGTTCTTC. The rearrangement links TRBV6-1 to TRBJ2-1; tentative D call: TRBD1 (6 bases). V was shortened by 8 bases and J by 2 bases, with 13 bases between the two germline ends. This CDR3 comprises 14 residues. The V gene's germline CDR1 is MNHNS and CDR2 SASEGT.

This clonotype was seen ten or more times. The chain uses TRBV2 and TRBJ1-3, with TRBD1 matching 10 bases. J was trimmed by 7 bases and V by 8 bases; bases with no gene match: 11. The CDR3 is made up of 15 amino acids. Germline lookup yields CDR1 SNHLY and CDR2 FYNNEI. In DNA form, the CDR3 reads TGTGCCAGCGGGACACCGGGACAGGGGAGGAACACCATATATTTT. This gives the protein CASGTPGQGRNTIYF. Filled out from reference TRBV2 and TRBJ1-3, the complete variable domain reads EPEVTQTPSHQVTQMGQEVILRCVPISNHLYFYWYRQILGQKVEFLVSFYNNEISEKSEIFDDQFSVERPDGSNFTLKIRSTKLEDSAMYFCASGTPGQGRNTIYFGEGSWLTVV.

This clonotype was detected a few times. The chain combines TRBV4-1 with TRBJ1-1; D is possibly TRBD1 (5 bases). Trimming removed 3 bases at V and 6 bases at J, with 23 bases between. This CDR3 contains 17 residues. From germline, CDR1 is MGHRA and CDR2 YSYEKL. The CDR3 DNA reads TGCGCCAGCAGCCAGACAATACTGGCGGGGGATTTCCCTGAAGCTTTCTTT. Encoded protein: CASSQTILAGDFPEAFF.

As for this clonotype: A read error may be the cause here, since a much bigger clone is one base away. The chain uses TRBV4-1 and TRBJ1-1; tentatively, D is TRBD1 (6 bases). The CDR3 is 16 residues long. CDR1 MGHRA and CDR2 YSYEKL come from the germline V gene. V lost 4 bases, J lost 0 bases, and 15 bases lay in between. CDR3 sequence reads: CASSLGTYQVNTEAFF. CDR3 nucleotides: TGCGCCAGCAGCCTAGGGACATACCAGGTGAACACTGAAGCTTTCTTT.

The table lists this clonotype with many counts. The CDR3 sequence is CASSLGPSGANVLTF. CDR3 coding DNA: TGTGCCAGCAGCTTAGGCCCCTCTGGGGCCAACGTCCTGACTTTC. V gene TRBV11-1 combines with J gene TRBJ2-6; D ambiguous. CDR3 length equals 15 residues. The ends were cut back, 1 base at V and 0 bases at J, with 4 bases in the middle. The germline CDR1 and CDR2 sequences are SGHAT and FQDESV (reference sequence).

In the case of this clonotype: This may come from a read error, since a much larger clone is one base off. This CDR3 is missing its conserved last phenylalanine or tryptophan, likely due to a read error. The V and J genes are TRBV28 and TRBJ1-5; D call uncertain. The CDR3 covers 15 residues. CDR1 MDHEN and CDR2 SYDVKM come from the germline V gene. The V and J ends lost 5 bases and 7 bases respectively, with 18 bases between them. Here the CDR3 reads CASSQDPRGGQPQHV. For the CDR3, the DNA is TGTGCCAGCAGTCAAGACCCCCGGGGAGGCCAGCCCCAGCATGTT.

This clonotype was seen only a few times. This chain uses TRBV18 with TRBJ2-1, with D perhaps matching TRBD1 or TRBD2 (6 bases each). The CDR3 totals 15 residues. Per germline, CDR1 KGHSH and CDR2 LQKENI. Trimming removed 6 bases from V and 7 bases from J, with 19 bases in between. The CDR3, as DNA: TGTGCCAGCTCTCAAACTAGGGGGGTGAGAAATGAGCAGTTCTTC. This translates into CASSQTRGVRNEQFF.

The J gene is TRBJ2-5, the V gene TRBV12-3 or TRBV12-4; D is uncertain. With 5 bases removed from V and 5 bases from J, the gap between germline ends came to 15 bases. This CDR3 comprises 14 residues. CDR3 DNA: TGTGCCAGCAGTCCCGGAAGAAGCGCGGAGACCCAGTACTTC. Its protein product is CASSPGRSAETQYF.

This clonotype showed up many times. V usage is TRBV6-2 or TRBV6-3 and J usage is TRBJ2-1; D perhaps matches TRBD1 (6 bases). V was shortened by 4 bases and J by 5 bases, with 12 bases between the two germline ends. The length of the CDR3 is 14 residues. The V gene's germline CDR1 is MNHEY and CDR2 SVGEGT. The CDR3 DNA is TGTGCCAGCAGTTCTAGCAGGGGCCACAATGAGCAGTTCTTC. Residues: CASSSSRGHNEQFF.

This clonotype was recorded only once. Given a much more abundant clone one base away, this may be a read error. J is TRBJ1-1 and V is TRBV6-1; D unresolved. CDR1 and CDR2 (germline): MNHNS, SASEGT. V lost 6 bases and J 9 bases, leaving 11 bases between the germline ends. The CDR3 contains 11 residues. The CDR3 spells CASRFDAKAFF. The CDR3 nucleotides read TGTGCCAGCAGATTTGATGCTAAAGCTTTCTTT.

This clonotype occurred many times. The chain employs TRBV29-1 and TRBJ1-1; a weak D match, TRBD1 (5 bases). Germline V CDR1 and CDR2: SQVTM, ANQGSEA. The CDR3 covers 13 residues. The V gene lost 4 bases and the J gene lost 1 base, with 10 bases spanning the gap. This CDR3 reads CSVGGGENTEAFF. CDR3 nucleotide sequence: TGCAGCGTTGGGGGGGGGGAGAACACTGAAGCTTTCTTT.

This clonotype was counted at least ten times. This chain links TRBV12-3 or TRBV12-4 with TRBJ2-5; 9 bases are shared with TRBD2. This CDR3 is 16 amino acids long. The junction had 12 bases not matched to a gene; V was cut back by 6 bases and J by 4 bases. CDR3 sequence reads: CASRAGIAGEGETQYF. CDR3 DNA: TGTGCCAGCAGAGCGGGGATAGCGGGAGAGGGAGAGACCCAGTACTTC.

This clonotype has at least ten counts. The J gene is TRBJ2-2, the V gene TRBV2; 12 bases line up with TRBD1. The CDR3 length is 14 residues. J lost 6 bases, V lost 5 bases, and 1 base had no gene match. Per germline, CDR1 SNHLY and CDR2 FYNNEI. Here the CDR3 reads CASSWDRGPGELFF. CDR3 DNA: TGTGCCAGCAGTTGGGACAGGGGGCCCGGGGAGCTGTTTTTT.

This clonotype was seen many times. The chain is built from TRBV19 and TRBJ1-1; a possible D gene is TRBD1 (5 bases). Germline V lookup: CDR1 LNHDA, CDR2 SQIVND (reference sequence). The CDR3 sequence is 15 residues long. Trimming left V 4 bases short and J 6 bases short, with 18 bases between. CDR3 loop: CASSTGTFPGPEAFF. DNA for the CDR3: TGTGCCAGTAGTACGGGGACCTTTCCAGGCCCTGAAGCTTTCTTT.

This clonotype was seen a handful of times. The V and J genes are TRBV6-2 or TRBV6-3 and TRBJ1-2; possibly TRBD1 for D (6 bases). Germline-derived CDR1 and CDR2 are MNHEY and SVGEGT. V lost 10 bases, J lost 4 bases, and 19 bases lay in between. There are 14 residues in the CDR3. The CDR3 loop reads CATLQGGLGYGYTF. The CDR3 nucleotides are TGTGCCACCCTACAGGGAGGGCTCGGCTATGGCTACACCTTC.

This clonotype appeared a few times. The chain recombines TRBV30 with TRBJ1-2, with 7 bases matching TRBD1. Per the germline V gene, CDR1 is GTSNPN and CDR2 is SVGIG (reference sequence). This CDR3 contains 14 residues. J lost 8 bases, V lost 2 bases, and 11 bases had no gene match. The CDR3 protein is CAWSLLRGTGGYTF. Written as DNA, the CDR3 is TGTGCCTGGAGTCTCCTCAGGGGGACGGGGGGCTACACCTTC.